These 30 T cell receptor beta chains were sequenced from one sample in a study of blood T cell repertoires in COVID-19. Profiling relied on immunoSEQ multiplex PCR, and the TCRdb table lists in-frame clones only, not all of them. The sample has about 200,000 clones; 70% to 90% are singletons. Material for sequencing was PBMCs or T cells enriched from blood (not recorded which). The receptors were gathered from a woman in her forties with acute COVID-19.

This sequence joins TRBV6-8 and TRBJ2-1; D gene ambiguous. Germline CDR1 reads MNHGY; CDR2 reads SAAAGT. This CDR3 is 12 amino acids long. V gave up 4 bases and J gave up 2 bases, with 3 bases separating them. The CDR3 sequence: CASSSTYNEQFF. Written as DNA, the CDR3 is TGTGCCAGCAGTTCCACCTACAATGAGCAGTTCTTC.

The sample holds one count of this clone. The chain couples TRBV7-9 to TRBJ2-7; 8 positions match TRBD2. The CDR3 is 16 residues long. J lost 4 bases, V lost 5 bases, and 13 bases had no gene match. Germline V gene sequence: CDR1 SEHNR, CDR2 FQNEAQ (reference sequence). CDR3 sequence reads: CASSPDSGTGGYEQYF. In DNA form, the CDR3 reads TGTGCCAGCAGCCCGGACAGCGGCACGGGGGGGTACGAGCAGTACTTC.

In this sample, this clone turned up a few times. V usage is TRBV28 and J usage is TRBJ2-2, with 9 bases identical to TRBD1. The CDR3 totals 17 residues. Germline CDR1 and CDR2: MDHEN and SYDVKM. V dropped 6 bases and J dropped 0; count of bases not matched to a gene: 8. CDR3 sequence (DNA): TGTGCCAGCAGGTCAGACAGGGGGTTAACGAACACCGGGGAGCTGTTTTTT. Amino acids: CASRSDRGLTNTGELFF.

The V gene is TRBV10-3, the J gene TRBJ2-3, with D unresolved. Germline CDR1 ENHRY, CDR2 SYGVKD. V lost 4 bases and J lost 0, with 8 bases in between. The CDR3 has 14 amino acids. The CDR3 DNA follows: TGTGCCATCAGTGGACATGAAAGCACAGATACGCAGTATTTT. Protein sequence: CAISGHESTDTQYF.

Regarding this clone: Other DNA sequences from this sample encode an identical CDR3 as well. V is TRBV7-2 and J is TRBJ1-1; maybe TRBD1 (5 bases). Germline V lookup: CDR1 SGHTA, CDR2 FQGNSA. The CDR3 is made up of 13 amino acids. Trimming cost V 5 bases and J 1 base, with 8 bases left between them. For the CDR3, the DNA is TGTGCCAGCAGCCTTGGACAGAACACTGAAGCTTTCTTT. It encodes CASSLGQNTEAFF.

The chain has TRBV18 and TRBJ2-1; the match to TRBD2 covers 8 bases. The germline V gene encodes CDR1 KGHSH and CDR2 LQKENI. The trim removed 6 bases at V and 5 bases at J, leaving 12 bases unmatched. This CDR3 has 16 residues. The DNA of the CDR3 is TGTGCCAGCTCTCAAAACCCGGGACTAGGGCACAATGAGCAGTTCTTC. Translating gives CASSQNPGLGHNEQFF.

The table lists this clone with a count of one. This chain connects TRBV13 to TRBJ2-7, with TRBD1 matching 9 bases. Per germline, CDR1 PRHDT and CDR2 FYEKMQ (reference sequence). V was clipped by 1 base and J by 2 bases; unmatched bases: 6. The CDR3 contains 16 residues. CDR3 sequence: CASSLAGTGLTYEQYF. The CDR3 DNA sequence: TGTGCCAGCAGCTTAGCTGGGACAGGGCTCACCTACGAGCAGTACTTC.

This clone was counted between two and nine times. The V gene is TRBV28, the J gene TRBJ1-2; no clear D. The CDR3 totals 12 residues. Germline V gene lookup returns CDR1 MDHEN and CDR2 SYDVKM. Trimming stripped 6 bases from V and 3 bases from J, with 8 bases between. The CDR3 sequence is CASSRGDYGYTF. CDR3 nucleotides: TGTGCCAGCAGCCGAGGTGACTATGGCTACACCTTC.

This chain uses TRBV28 with TRBJ1-3; no clear D gene. CDR1 MDHEN and CDR2 SYDVKM come from the germline V gene. With 4 bases removed from V and 0 bases from J, the gap between germline ends came to 4 bases. The CDR3 is 13 residues long. The CDR3 loop reads CASSSPSGNTIYF. The CDR3 DNA is TGTGCCAGCAGTTCTCCCTCTGGAAACACCATATATTTT.

V usage is TRBV27 and J usage is TRBJ2-5; 9 bases map to TRBD2. Unmatched junction bases numbered 0, after V lost 2 bases and J lost 2 bases. Germline CDR1 reads MNHEY; CDR2 reads SMNVEV (reference sequence). The CDR3 contains 14 residues. CDR3 loop: CASSLLAGQETQYF. DNA of the CDR3: TGTGCCAGCAGTTTACTAGCGGGACAAGAGACCCAGTACTTC.

This clone was observed a few times. This chain uses TRBV7-9 with TRBJ1-4; D ambiguous. Germline V CDR1 and CDR2: SEHNR, FQNEAQ (reference sequence). This CDR3 region has 16 residues. V was trimmed by 5 bases and J by 4 bases, leaving 17 bases between them. CDR3 region: CASSNSPTLGNEKLFF. The CDR3 coding sequence is TGTGCCAGCAGCAATAGCCCCACTCTGGGTAATGAAAAACTGTTTTTT.

This clone is a singleton in its sample. CDR3 DNA: TGTGCCAGCACCGAGGCGGCTAGCAAACCCCCCTACGAGCAGTACTTC. Translation: CASTEAASKPPYEQYF. The V call is TRBV28, the J call TRBJ2-7; tentatively, D is TRBD2 (5 bases). CDR1 and CDR2 from the germline V gene are MDHEN and SYDVKM. The CDR3 has 16 residues. The V end lost 7 bases, the J end lost 2 bases, and 21 bases lay between the germline ends.

The chain employs TRBV6-5 and TRBJ2-7; tentative D call: TRBD1 (5 bases). Trimming pared 4 bases from V and 1 base from J, leaving 8 bases between. Germline-derived CDR1 and CDR2 are MNHEY and SVGAGI. The CDR3 covers 13 residues. The CDR3 coding sequence is TGTGCCAGCAGTTCAACAGGTTCCTACGAGCAGTACTTC. Translating gives CASSSTGSYEQYF.

The chain links TRBV27 to TRBJ2-7; 14 bases agree with TRBD2. Germline lookup yields CDR1 MNHEY and CDR2 SMNVEV (reference sequence). This CDR3 is built from 16 residues. V was clipped by 7 bases and J by 7 bases; unmatched bases: 12. The CDR3 sequence is CASTPGGTSGSREQYF. The DNA for the CDR3 is TGTGCCAGCACGCCGGGTGGGACTAGCGGGAGTCGGGAGCAGTACTTC.

On this clone itself: Other DNA sequences in the same sample also yield this CDR3. V usage is TRBV28 and J usage is TRBJ1-2, with TRBD1 matching over 8 bases. Germline V gene lookup returns CDR1 MDHEN and CDR2 SYDVKM. The CDR3 has 13 amino acids. The V gene end was trimmed by 6 bases and the J gene end by 2 bases; junction bases not matched to a gene: 2. The CDR3 DNA is TGTGCCAGCAGCAGACAGGGGAACTATGGCTACACCTTC. The encoded protein is CASSRQGNYGYTF.

The chain joins TRBV5-1 to TRBJ2-1; 9 nucleotides align to TRBD2. V was clipped by 4 bases and J by 7 bases; unmatched bases: 18. Germline V gene lookup returns CDR1 SGHRS and CDR2 YFSETQ. This CDR3 contains 18 residues. CDR3 in DNA: TGCGCCAGCAGCCCGGGAGCGGGCGCCGGGCTAGCGGGGAATGAGCAGTTCTTC. Encoded protein: CASSPGAGAGLAGNEQFF.

V and J are TRBV6-1 and TRBJ2-5; D is ambiguous. V lost 2 bases and J lost 2, with 9 bases in between. Germline V gene data show CDR1 as MNHNS and CDR2 as SASEGT. The CDR3 has 14 residues. For the CDR3, the DNA is TGTGCCAGCAGTGAATTGGGCAGTCAAGAGACCCAGTACTTC. Its protein is CASSELGSQETQYF.

V is TRBV30 and J is TRBJ2-5; 7 bases match TRBD1. The CDR3 is made up of 13 amino acids. In germline, CDR1 is GTSNPN, CDR2 SVGIG (reference sequence). Trimming at V came to 4 bases and at J to 7 bases, leaving 9 bases not matched to a gene. The CDR3 loop is CAWNTGARGTQYF. CDR3 DNA sequence: TGTGCCTGGAATACAGGGGCCCGTGGGACCCAGTACTTC.

This chain links TRBV3-1 (or the pseudogene TRBV3-2) with TRBJ1-1; no definite D call. Trimming left V 7 bases short and J 4 bases short, with 19 bases between. Germline V gene data show CDR1 as LGHDT and CDR2 as YNNKEL (reference sequence). This CDR3 region has 15 residues. The CDR3 DNA follows: TGTGCCAGCACATACAGTGGCCTTGGGAGCACTGAAGCTTTCTTT. Protein sequence: CASTYSGLGSTEAFF.

J is TRBJ2-7 and V is TRBV9, with D perhaps TRBD2 (6 bases). The V and J ends lost 0 bases and 0 bases respectively, with 10 bases between them. The CDR3 loop spans 15 amino acids. CDR1 SGDLS and CDR2 YYNGEE come from the germline V gene. The chain's CDR3 is CASSVGVAVSYEQYF. In nucleotides, the CDR3 is TGTGCCAGCAGCGTAGGGGTAGCGGTCTCCTACGAGCAGTACTTC.

This clone was seen a few times. The chain carries TRBV3-1 (or the pseudogene TRBV3-2) and TRBJ1-3; D unclear. This CDR3 has 14 residues. V was clipped by 4 bases and J by 1 base, with 8 bases between them. Per the germline V gene, CDR1 is LGHDT and CDR2 is YNNKEL (reference sequence). The DNA for the CDR3 is TGTGCCAGCAGCCTAACAGAGTCTGGAAACACCATATATTTT. Amino acids: CASSLTESGNTIYF.

This clone was seen once. This chain joins TRBV6-4 and TRBJ1-5; no clear D. The CDR3 contains 13 residues. V was shortened by 5 bases and J by 6 bases, with 11 bases between the two germline ends. Per germline, CDR1 MRHNA and CDR2 SNTAGT. The CDR3 region is CASSKVGSQPQHF. CDR3 DNA sequence: TGTGCCAGCAGTAAGGTGGGGAGTCAGCCCCAGCATTTT.

The chain couples TRBV30 to TRBJ1-3; D not certain. V was shortened by 4 bases and J by 4 bases, with 11 bases between the two germline ends. The length of the CDR3 is 13 residues. CDR1 and CDR2 from the germline V gene are GTSNPN and SVGIG (reference sequence). CDR3: CAWNVFSGNTIYF. The CDR3 DNA sequence: TGTGCCTGGAATGTGTTTTCGGGAAACACCATATATTTT.

J is TRBJ1-1 and V is TRBV28; 8 bases agree with TRBD1. V dropped 4 bases and J dropped 7; count of bases not matched to a gene: 8. The CDR3 totals 14 residues. Germline V lookup: CDR1 MDHEN, CDR2 SYDVKM. CDR3 DNA sequence: TGTGCCAGCAGTTCGGGACAGGTTGTACGTGAAGCTTTCTTT. It translates to CASSSGQVVREAFF.

CDR3 amino acids: CASSVTSGASTDTQYF. CDR3 bases: TGTGCCAGCAGCGTCACTAGCGGGGCTAGCACAGATACGCAGTATTTT. The gene calls are TRBV9 and TRBJ2-3; 10 bases match TRBD2. The CDR3 spans 16 residues. Germline CDR1 reads SGDLS; CDR2 reads YYNGEE. With V trimmed by 2 bases and J by 0 bases, 3 bases remained unmatched. The full variable domain, with the rest looked up from reference TRBV9 and TRBJ2-3, is DSGVTQTPKHLITATGQRVTLRCSPRSGDLSVYWYQQSLDQGLQFLIQYYNGEERAKGNILERFSAQQFPDLHSELNLSSLELGDSALYFCASSVTSGASTDTQYFGPGTRLTVL.

Written as DNA, the CDR3 is TGTGCCAGCAGCCAAGTGACAGGGGGGACCCAGTACTTC. Translated, it gives CASSQVTGGTQYF. The chain couples TRBV14 to TRBJ2-5; 9 bases are shared with TRBD1. With V trimmed by 1 base and J by 7 bases, 1 base remained unmatched. Germline V gene lookup returns CDR1 SGHDN and CDR2 FVKESK. This CDR3 contains 13 residues.

The rearrangement links TRBV19 to TRBJ2-1, with 13 bases aligning to TRBD2. CDR3 size: 17 residues. V gave up 5 bases and J gave up 6 bases; unmatched junction bases: 10. Germline-derived CDR1 and CDR2 are LNHDA and SQIVND (reference sequence). CDR3: CASSRLAGGLISNEQFF. The DNA of the CDR3 is TGTGCCAGTAGTCGACTAGCGGGAGGCCTCATTTCCAATGAGCAGTTCTTC.

The rearrangement joins TRBV7-2 to TRBJ2-7; D might be TRBD2 (6 bases). This CDR3 is built from 14 residues. Deletions cut 4 bases from V and 2 bases from J, with 12 bases between. Germline values: CDR1 SGHTA, CDR2 FQGNSA. CDR3 in amino acids: CASSSRLVPYEQYF. CDR3 coding DNA: TGTGCCAGCAGCTCTCGACTAGTCCCCTACGAGCAGTACTTC.

The chain employs TRBV30 and TRBJ1-1; D is possibly TRBD1 (6 bases). This CDR3 contains 14 residues. Germline V gene lookup returns CDR1 GTSNPN and CDR2 SVGIG (reference sequence). The V and J ends lost 5 bases and 8 bases respectively, with 21 bases between them. CDR3 protein: CAWFRSTGQYEAFF. CDR3 coding DNA: TGTGCCTGGTTCCGTTCGACAGGACAGTACGAAGCTTTCTTT.

The chain combines TRBV5-4 with TRBJ1-1; D is ambiguous. V lost 1 base to trimming and J lost 4 bases, with 11 bases between them. This CDR3 comprises 14 residues. CDR1 is SGHNT and CDR2 is YYREEE in the germline V gene (reference sequence). Written as DNA, the CDR3 is TGTGCCAGCAGCTTGTGGCACGCACCCACTGAAGCTTTCTTT. Translating it yields CASSLWHAPTEAFF.